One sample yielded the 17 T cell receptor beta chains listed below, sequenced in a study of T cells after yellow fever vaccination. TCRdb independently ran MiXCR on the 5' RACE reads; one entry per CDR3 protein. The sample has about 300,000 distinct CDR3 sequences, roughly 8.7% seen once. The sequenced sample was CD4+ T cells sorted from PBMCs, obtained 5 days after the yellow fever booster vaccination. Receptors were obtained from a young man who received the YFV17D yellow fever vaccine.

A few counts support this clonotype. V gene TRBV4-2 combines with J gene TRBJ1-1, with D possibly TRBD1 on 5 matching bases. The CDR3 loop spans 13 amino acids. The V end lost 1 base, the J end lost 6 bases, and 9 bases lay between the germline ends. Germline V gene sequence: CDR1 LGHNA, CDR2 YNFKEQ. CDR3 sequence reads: CASSQGQGSEAFF. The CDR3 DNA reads TGTGCCAGCAGCCAAGGCCAGGGCTCTGAAGCTTTCTTT.

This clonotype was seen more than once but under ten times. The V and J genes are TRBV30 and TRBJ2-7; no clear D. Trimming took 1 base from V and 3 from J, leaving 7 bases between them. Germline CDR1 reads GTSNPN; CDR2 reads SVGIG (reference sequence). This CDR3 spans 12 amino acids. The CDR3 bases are TGTGCCTGGAGTGACCAAATCTACGAGCAGTACTTC. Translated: CAWSDQIYEQYF. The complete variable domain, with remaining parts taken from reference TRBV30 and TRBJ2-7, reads SQTIHQWPATLVQPVGSPLSLECTVEGTSNPNLYWYRQAAGRGLQLLFYSVGIGQISSEVPQNLSASRPQDRQFILSSKKLLLSDSGFYLCAWSDQIYEQYFGPGTRLTVT.

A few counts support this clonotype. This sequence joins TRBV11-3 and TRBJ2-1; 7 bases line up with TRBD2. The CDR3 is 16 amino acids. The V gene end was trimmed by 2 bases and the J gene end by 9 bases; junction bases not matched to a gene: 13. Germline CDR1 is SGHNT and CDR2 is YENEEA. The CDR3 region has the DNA TGTGCCAGCAGCTTATCCCAGTCGGGGGGTCAGGGTGAGCAGTTCTTC. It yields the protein CASSLSQSGGQGEQFF.

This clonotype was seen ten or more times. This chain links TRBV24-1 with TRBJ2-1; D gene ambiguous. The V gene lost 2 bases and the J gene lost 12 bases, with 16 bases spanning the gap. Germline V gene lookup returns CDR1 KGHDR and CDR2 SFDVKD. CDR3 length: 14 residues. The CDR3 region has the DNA TGTGCCACCAGTGATTCCCCGAGTTTATGGACGCAGTTCTTC. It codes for CATSDSPSLWTQFF.

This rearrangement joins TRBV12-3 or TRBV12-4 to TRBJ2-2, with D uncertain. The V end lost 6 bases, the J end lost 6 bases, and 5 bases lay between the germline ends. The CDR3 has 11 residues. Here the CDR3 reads CASSRSGELFF. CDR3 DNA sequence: TGTGCCAGCAGCCGGTCCGGGGAGCTGTTTTTT.

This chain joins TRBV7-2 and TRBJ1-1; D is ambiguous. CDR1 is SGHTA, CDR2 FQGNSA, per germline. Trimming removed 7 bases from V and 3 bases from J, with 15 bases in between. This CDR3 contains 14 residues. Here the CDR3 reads CASNPQPGHTEAFF. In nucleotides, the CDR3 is TGTGCCAGCAACCCCCAGCCAGGTCACACTGAAGCTTTCTTT. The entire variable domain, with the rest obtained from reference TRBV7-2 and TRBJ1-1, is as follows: GAGVSQSPSNKVTEKGKDVELRCDPISGHTALYWYRQSLGQGLEFLIYFQGNSAPDKSGLPSDRFSAERTGGSVSTLTIQRTQQEDSAVYLCASNPQPGHTEAFFGQGTRLTVV.

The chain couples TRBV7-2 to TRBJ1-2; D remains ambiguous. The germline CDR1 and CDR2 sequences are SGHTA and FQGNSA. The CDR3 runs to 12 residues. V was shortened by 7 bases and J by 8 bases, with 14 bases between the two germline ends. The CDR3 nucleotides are TGTGCCAGCACAGGTGTAACCGAAGGCTACACCTTC. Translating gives CASTGVTEGYTF.

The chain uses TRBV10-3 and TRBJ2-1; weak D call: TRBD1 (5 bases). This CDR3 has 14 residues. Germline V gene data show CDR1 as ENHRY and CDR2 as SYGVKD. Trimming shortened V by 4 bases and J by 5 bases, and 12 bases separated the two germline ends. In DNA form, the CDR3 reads TGTGCCATCAGTGTTAGGGGCCCAAACAATGAGCAGTTCTTC. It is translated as CAISVRGPNNEQFF.

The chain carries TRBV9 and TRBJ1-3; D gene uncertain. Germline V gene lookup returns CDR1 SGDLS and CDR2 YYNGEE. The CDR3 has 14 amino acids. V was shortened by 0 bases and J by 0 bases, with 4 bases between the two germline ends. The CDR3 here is CASSVATSGNTIYF. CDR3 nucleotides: TGTGCCAGCAGCGTAGCGACCTCTGGAAACACCATATATTTT.

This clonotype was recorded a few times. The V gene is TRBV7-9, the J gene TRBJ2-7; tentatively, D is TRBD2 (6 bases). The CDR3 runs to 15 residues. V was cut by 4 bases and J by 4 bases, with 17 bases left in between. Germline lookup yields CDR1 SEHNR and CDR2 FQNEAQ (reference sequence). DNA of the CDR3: TGTGCCAGCAGCTCCAAGGCGGGGACCTCTTACGAGCAGTACTTC. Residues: CASSSKAGTSYEQYF.

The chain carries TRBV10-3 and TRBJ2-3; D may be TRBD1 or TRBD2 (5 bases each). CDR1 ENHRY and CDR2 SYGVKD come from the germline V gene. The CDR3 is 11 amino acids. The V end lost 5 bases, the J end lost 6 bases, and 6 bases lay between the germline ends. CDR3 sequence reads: CAISRDDTQYF. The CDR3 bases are TGTGCCATCAGTCGGGACGATACGCAGTATTTT.

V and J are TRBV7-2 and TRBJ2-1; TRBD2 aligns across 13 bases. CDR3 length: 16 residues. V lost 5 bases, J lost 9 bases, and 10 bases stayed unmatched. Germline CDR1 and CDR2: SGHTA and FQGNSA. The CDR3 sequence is CASSVPTSGGAVEQFF. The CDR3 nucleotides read TGTGCCAGCAGCGTACCCACTAGCGGGGGGGCCGTTGAGCAGTTCTTC.

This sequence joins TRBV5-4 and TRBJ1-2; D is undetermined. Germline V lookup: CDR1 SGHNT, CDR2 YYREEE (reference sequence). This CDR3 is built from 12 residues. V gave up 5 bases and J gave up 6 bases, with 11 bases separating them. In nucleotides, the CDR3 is TGTGCCAGCAGTCTCGGACGGAATGGCTACACCTTC. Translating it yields CASSLGRNGYTF. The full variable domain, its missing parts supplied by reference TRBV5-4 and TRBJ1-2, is ETGVTQSPTHLIKTRGQQVTLRCSSQSGHNTVSWYQQALGQGPQFIFQYYREEENGRGNFPPRFSGLQFPNYSSELNVNALELDDSALYLCASSLGRNGYTFGSGTRLTVV.

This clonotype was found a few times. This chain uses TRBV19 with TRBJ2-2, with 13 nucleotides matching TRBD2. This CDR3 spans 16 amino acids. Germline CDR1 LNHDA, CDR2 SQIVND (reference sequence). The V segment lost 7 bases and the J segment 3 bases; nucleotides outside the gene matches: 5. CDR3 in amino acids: CASIRTSGGYTGELFF. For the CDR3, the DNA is TGTGCCAGTATTCGGACTAGCGGGGGTTACACCGGGGAGCTGTTTTTT.

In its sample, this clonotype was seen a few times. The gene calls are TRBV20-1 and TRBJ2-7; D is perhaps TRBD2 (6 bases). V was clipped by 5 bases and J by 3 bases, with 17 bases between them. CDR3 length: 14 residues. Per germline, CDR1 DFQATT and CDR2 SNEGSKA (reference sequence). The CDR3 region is CSARKAGLDYEQYF. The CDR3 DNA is TGCAGTGCTCGAAAGGCGGGGTTGGACTACGAGCAGTACTTC.

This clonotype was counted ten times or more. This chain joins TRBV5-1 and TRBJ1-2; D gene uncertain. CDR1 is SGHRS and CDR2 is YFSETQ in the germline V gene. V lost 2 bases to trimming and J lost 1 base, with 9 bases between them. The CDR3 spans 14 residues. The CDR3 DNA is TGCGCCAGCAGCTTAGATGGGTTTAACTATGGCTACACCTTC. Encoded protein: CASSLDGFNYGYTF.

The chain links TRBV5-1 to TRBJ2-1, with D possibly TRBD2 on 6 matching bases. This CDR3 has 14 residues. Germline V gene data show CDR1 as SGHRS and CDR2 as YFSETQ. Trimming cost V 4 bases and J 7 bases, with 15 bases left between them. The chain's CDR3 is CASSQAGGGNEQFF. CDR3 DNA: TGCGCCAGCAGCCAGGCCGGGGGAGGTAATGAGCAGTTCTTC.